This T cell receptor (beta chain) is drawn from a study of T cells after posttransplantation cyclophosphamide. A marrow graft followed busulfan-fludarabine conditioning, with cyclophosphamide on days +3 and +4. Some clones are missing from TCRdb's copy, which holds only in-frame ones; the method was immunoSEQ multiplex PCR. The sample lists about 21,000 clones, roughly 87% occurring once. Note on this clone: Its antigen is still unknown.

Whole-study findings and limits: Blood and skin or GI T cell repertoires showed limited TRB overlap. Donor CD8+ memory clones often dominated recipient blood repertoires at later times. TRB clonality was highly associated with recipient CMV seropositivity and reactivation.

The source is a female patient in her thirties or forties who received an allogeneic stem cell transplant from a related donor, was CMV-positive, and had no GVHD. Some T cells could come from the graft donor. The sample was PBMCs, taken after allogeneic stem cell transplant with posttransplant cyclophosphamide.

This CDR3 reads CASSGRWLNTEAFF. CDR3 coding DNA: TGTGCCAGCAGTGGGCGGTGGTTGAACACTGAAGCTTTCTTT. The V and J genes are TRBV6-1 and TRBJ1-1; D remains ambiguous. The CDR3 has 14 residues. Trimming left V 4 bases short and J 0 bases short, with 9 bases between. CDR1 is MNHNS and CDR2 is SASEGT in the germline V gene.